Sequencing of this TCR beta chain was carried out in a study of CD8+CD57+ T cells in acquired aplastic anemia. Study as a whole: An average of roughly 3 ug of DNA was obtained from sorted CD4+ and CD8+ cells.

The TCR beta profiling, which covered VDJ combination and CDR3 sequence, was carried out using genomic DNA as the template. A single record per CDR3 protein comes from TCRdb applying MiXCR to the reads. The sample comprises fewer than 200,000 distinct CDR3 sequences, 45% to 55% of which are singletons, and 1.1% rests with the top ten. This clonotype was seen at least ten times. Sequencing involved patients with CD8+CD57+ cell expansion previously shown by flow cytometry. Sequenced material: sorted CD4+, CD8+, or CD8+CD57+ T cells (not recorded which) from PBMCs. The receptor comes from a human donor with aplastic anemia.

CDR3 residues: CASSLGTSGPRTDTQYF. The CDR3 DNA is TGTGCCAGCAGCCTCGGGACTAGCGGGCCCCGCACAGATACGCAGTATTTT. The chain employs TRBV7-6 and TRBJ2-3; 12 nucleotides agree with TRBD2. The CDR3 consists of 17 residues. Germline lookup yields CDR1 SGHVS and CDR2 FNYEAQ. Trimming removed 5 bases from V and 1 base from J; junction bases left unmatched: 7.